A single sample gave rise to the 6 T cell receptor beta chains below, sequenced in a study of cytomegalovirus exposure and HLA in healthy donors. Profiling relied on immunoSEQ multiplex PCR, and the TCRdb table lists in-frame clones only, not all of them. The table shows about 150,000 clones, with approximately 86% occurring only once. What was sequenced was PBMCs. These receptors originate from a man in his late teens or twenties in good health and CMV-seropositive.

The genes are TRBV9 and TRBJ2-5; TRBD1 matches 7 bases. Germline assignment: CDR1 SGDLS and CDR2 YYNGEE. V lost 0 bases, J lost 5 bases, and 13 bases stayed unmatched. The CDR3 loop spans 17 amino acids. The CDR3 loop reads CASSVGAQKGAQETQYF. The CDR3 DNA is TGTGCCAGCAGCGTAGGGGCCCAGAAGGGGGCGCAGGAGACCCAGTACTTC. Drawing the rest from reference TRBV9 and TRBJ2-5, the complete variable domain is DSGVTQTPKHLITATGQRVTLRCSPRSGDLSVYWYQQSLDQGLQFLIQYYNGEERAKGNILERFSAQQFPDLHSELNLSSLELGDSALYFCASSVGAQKGAQETQYFGPGTRLLVL.

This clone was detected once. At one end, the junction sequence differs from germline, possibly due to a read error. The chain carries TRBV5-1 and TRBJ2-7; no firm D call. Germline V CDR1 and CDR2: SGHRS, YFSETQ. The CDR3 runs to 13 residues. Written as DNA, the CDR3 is TGTGCCAGCAGCCAAGAGATGAGGTACGAGCAGTACTTC. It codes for CASSQEMRYEQYF.

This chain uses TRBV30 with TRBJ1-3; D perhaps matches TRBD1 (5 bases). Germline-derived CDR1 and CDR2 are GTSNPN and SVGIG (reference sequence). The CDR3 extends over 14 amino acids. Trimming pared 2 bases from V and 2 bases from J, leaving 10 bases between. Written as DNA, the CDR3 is TGTGCCTGGAGTCCGGGGGAAGCTGGAAACACCATATATTTT. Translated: CAWSPGEAGNTIYF.

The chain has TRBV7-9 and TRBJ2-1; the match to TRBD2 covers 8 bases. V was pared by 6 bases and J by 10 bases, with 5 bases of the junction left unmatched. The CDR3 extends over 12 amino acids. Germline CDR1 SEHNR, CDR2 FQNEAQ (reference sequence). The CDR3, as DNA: TGTGCCAGCAGGCCCGGGAGGGGCGAGCAGTTCTTC. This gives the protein CASRPGRGEQFF.

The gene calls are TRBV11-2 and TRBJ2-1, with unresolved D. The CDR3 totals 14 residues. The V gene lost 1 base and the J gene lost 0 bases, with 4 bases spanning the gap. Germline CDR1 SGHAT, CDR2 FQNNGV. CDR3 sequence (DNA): TGTGCCAGCAGCTTAGCGGGCTCCTACAATGAGCAGTTCTTC. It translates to CASSLAGSYNEQFF.

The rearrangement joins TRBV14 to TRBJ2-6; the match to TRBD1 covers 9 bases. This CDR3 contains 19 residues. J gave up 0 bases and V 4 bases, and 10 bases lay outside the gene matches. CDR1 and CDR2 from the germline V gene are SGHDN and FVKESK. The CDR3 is CASSLARGQGLSGANVLTF. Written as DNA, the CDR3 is TGTGCCAGCAGCCTTGCCCGGGGACAGGGCCTCTCTGGGGCCAACGTCCTGACTTTC.